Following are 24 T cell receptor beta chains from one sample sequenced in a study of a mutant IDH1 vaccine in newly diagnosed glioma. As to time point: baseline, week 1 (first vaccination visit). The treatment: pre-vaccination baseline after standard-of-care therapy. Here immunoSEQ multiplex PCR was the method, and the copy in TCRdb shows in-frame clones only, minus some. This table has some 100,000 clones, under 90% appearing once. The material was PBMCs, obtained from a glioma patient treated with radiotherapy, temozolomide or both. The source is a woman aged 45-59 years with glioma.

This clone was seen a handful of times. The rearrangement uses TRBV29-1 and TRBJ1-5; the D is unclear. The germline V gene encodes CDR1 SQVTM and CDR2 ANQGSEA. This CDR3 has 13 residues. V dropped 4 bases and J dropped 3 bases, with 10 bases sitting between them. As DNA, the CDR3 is TGCAGCGTTGGGGCCGGTGTCAATCAGCCCCAGCATTTT. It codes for CSVGAGVNQPQHF.

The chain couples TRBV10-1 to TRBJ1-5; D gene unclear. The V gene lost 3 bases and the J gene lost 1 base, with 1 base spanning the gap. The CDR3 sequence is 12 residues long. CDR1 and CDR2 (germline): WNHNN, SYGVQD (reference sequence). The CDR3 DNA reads TGCGCCAGCAGTGACAGCAATCAGCCCCAGCATTTT. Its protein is CASSDSNQPQHF.

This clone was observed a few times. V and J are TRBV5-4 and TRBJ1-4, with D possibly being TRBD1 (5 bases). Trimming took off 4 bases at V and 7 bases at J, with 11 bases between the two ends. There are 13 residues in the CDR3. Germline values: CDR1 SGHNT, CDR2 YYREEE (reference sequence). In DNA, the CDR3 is TGTGCCAGCAGCGGGGACTTACGTGAAAAACTGTTTTTT. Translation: CASSGDLREKLFF.

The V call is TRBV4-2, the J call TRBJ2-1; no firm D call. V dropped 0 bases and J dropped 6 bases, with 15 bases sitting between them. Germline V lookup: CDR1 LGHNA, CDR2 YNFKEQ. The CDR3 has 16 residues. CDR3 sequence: CASSQDRVSVGNEQFF. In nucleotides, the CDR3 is TGTGCCAGCAGCCAAGACCGGGTTTCGGTTGGCAATGAGCAGTTCTTC.

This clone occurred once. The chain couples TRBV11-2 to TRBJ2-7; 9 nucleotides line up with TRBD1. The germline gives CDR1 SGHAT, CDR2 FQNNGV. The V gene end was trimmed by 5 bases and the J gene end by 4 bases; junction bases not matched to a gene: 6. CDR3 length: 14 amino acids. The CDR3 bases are TGTGCCAGCAGCACCGGGACAGGGTTGTACGAGCAGTACTTC. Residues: CASSTGTGLYEQYF.

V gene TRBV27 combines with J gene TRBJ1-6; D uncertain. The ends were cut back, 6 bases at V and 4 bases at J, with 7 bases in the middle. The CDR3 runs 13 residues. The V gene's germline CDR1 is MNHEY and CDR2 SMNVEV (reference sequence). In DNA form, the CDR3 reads TGTGCCAGCAGCAACGGATATAATTCACCCCTCCACTTT. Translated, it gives CASSNGYNSPLHF.

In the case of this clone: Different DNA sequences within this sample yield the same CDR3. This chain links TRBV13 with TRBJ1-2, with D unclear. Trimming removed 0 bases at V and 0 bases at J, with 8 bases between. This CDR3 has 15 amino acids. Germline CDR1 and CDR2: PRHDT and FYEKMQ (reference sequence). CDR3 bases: TGTGCCAGCAGCTTAGGCGGCGTCACTAACTATGGCTACACCTTC. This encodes CASSLGGVTNYGYTF.

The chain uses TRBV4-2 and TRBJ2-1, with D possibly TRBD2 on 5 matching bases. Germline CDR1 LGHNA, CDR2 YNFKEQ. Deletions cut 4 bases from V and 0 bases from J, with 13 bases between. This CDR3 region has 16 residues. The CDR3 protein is CASSLFSSGSYNEQFF. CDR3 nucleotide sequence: TGTGCCAGCAGCCTCTTTTCCAGCGGCTCCTACAATGAGCAGTTCTTC.

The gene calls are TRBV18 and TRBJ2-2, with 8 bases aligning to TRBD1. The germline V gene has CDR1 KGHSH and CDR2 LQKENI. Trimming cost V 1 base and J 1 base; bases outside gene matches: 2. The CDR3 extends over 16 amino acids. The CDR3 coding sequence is TGTGCCAGCTCACCACTAGGGACAGGGAACACCGGGGAGCTGTTTTTT. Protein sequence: CASSPLGTGNTGELFF.

CDR3 DNA sequence: TGTGCCAGCAGCCCTAGGGGGACAGGGGGCGCTGGGGCCAACGTCCTGACTTTC. The encoded protein is CASSPRGTGGAGANVLTF. The chain recombines TRBV7-2 with TRBJ2-6; the match to TRBD1 covers 12 bases. The germline V gene encodes CDR1 SGHTA and CDR2 FQGNSA. V shed 5 bases and J 2 bases; nucleotides not matched to a gene: 7. This CDR3 has 18 residues.

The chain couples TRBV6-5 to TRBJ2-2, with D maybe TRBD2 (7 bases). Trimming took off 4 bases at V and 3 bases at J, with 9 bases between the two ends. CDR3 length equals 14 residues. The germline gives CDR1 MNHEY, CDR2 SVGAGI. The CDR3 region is CASSSGGYTGELFF. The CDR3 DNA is TGTGCCAGCAGTTCGGGGGGCTACACCGGGGAGCTGTTTTTT.

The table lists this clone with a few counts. The chain's CDR3 is CSVDSGALDTQYF. The CDR3 DNA is TGCAGCGTCGATAGCGGGGCCTTAGATACGCAGTATTTT. The chain links TRBV29-1 to TRBJ2-3, with TRBD2 matching over 8 bases. The CDR3 contains 13 residues. Germline lookup yields CDR1 SQVTM and CDR2 ANQGSEA. The J segment lost 5 bases and the V segment lost 6 bases, leaving 7 bases of the junction unmatched.

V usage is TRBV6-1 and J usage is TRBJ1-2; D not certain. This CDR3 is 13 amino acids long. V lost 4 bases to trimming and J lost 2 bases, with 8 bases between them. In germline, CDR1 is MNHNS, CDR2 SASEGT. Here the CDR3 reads CASSVAENYGYTF. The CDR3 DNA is TGTGCCAGCAGTGTAGCGGAAAACTATGGCTACACCTTC.

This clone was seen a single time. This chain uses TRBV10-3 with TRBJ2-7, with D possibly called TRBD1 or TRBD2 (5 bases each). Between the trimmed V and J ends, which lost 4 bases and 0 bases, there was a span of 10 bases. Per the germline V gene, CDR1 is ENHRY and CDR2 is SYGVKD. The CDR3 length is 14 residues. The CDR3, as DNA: TGTGCCATCAGTGCAAGGGACGGCTCCTACGAGCAGTACTTC. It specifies CAISARDGSYEQYF.

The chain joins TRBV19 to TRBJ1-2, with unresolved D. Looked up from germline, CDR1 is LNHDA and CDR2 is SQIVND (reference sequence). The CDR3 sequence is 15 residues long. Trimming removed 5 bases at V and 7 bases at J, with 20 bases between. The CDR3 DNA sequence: TGTGCCAGTAGTCCCCTTTCCAAAACAACCGCTGGCTACACCTTC. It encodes CASSPLSKTTAGYTF.

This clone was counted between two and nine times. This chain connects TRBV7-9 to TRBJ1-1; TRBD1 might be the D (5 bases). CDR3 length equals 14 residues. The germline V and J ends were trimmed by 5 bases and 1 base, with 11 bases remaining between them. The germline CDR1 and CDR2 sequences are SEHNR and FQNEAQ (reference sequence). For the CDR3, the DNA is TGTGCCAGCAGCACCCCCGGGGGGAACACTGAAGCTTTCTTT. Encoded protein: CASSTPGGNTEAFF.

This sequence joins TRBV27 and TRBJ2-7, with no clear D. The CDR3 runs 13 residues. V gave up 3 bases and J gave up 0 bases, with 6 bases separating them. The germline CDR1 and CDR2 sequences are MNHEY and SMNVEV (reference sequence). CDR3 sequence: CASSLSVSYEQYF. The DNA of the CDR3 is TGTGCCAGCAGTTTGAGCGTCTCCTACGAGCAGTACTTC.

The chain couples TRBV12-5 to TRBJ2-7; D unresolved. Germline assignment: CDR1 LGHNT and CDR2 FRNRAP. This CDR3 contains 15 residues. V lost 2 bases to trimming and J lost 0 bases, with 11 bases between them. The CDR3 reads CASGLLIGSSYEQYF. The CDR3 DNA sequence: TGTGCTAGTGGTTTGCTTATAGGATCCTCCTACGAGCAGTACTTC.

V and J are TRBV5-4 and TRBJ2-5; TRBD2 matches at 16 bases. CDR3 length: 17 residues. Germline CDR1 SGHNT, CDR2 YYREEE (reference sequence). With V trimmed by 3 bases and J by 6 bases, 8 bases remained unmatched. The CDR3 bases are TGTGCCAGCAGCTACGGGACTAGCGGGGGGGCGCGCAAGACCCAGTACTTC. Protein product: CASSYGTSGGARKTQYF.

The CDR3 region is CASSLTGREAFF. CDR3 sequence (DNA): TGTGCCAGCAGCTTGACCGGAAGAGAAGCTTTCTTT. The rearrangement joins TRBV5-5 to TRBJ1-1, with D uncertain. The CDR3 consists of 12 residues. Deletions cut 1 base from V and 8 bases from J, with 9 bases between. The germline V gene encodes CDR1 SGHKS and CDR2 YYEKEE (reference sequence).

The CDR3 loop is CASSQSTGAGQPQHF. In DNA form, the CDR3 reads TGTGCCAGCAGCCAAAGCACAGGGGCGGGTCAGCCCCAGCATTTT. The rearrangement joins TRBV7-9 to TRBJ1-5; 7 bases align to TRBD1. Germline V gene data show CDR1 as SEHNR and CDR2 as FQNEAQ (reference sequence). The CDR3 is made up of 15 amino acids. V gave up 5 bases and J gave up 6 bases; unmatched junction bases: 10.

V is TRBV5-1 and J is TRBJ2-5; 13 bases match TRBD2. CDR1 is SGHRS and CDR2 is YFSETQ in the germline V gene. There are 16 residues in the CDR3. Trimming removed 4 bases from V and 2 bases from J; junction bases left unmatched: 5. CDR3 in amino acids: CASSPGTSGDQETQYF. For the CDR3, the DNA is TGCGCCAGCAGCCCCGGGACTAGCGGGGATCAAGAGACCCAGTACTTC.

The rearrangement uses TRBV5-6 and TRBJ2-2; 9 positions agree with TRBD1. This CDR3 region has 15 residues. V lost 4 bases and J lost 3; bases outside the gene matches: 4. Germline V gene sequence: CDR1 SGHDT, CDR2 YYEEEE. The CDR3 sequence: CASSVRDRDTGELFF. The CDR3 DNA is TGTGCCAGCAGCGTCCGGGACAGGGACACCGGGGAGCTGTTTTTT.

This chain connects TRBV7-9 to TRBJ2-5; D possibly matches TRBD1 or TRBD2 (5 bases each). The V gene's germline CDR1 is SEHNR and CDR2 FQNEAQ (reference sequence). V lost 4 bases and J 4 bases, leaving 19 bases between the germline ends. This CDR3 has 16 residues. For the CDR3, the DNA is TGTGCCAGCAGCTCGCTCCCGGGACGTAGTGGAGAGACCCAGTACTTC. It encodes CASSSLPGRSGETQYF.